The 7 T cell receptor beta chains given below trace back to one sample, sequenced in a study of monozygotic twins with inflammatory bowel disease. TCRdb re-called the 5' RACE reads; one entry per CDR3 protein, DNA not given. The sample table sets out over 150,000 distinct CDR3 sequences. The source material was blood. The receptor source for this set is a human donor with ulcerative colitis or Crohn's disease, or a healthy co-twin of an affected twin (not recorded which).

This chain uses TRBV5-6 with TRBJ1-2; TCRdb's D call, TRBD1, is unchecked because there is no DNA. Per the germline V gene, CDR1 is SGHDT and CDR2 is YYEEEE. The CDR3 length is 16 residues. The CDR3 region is CASSPGQGFPNYGYTF.

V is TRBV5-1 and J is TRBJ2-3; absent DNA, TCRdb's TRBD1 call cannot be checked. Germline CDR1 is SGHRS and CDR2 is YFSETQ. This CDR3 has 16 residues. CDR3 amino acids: CASSSRATGKTDTQYF.

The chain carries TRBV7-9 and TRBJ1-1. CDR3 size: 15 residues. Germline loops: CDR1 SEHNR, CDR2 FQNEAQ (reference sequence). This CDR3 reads CASSYRGRLNTEAFF.

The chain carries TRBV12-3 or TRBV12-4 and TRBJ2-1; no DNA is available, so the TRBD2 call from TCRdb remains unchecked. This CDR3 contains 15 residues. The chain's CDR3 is CASSLAGGGVYEQFF.

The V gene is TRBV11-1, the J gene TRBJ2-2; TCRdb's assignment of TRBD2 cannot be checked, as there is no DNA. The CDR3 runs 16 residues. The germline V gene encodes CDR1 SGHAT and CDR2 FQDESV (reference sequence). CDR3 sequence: CASSSQLAGVSGELFF.

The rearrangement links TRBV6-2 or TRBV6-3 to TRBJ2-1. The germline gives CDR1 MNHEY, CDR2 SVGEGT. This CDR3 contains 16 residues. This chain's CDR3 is CASRKETALSYNEQFF.

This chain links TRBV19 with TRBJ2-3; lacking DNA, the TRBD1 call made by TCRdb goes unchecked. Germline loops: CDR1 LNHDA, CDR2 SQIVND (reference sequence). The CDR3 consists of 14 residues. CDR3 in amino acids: CASSIWGLTDTQYF.